Sequencing of this T cell receptor (beta chain) was carried out in a study of T cells in Graves' hyperthyroidism and ophthalmopathy. Study observations and caveats: Also found in blood were most expanded thyroid clonotypes above 0.001. With a median lead of about 6.9 months before onset, the model predicted ophthalmopathy.

This CDR3 is built from 14 residues. Germline CDR1 LGHDT, CDR2 YNNKEL (reference sequence). Deletions cut 4 bases from V and 7 bases from J, with 13 bases between. Uncontrolled infection, other autoimmune disease, pregnancy or lactation led to exclusion. This clonotype was recorded many times. What it recognizes is unknown. Amplification targeted TCR beta CDR3 regions from RNA transcripts. First-round RT-PCR targeting the TCR CDR3 was performed with the HTBI primer set. One entry per CDR3 protein, called by TCRdb with MiXCR from the multiplex PCR reads. The sample holds about 380,000 distinct CDR3 sequences; roughly 18% are singletons and the top ten take 40% to 45%.

Sequencing was carried out using blood. This chain connects TRBV3-1 to TRBJ1-4; possible D gene TRBD1, 5 bases. The TCR originated in a man aged 18-30 years with Graves' ophthalmopathy. CDR3 DNA: TGTGCCAGCAGCCTGCCGGGGGGTTCTGAAAAACTGTTTTTT. The encoded protein is CASSLPGGSEKLFF.